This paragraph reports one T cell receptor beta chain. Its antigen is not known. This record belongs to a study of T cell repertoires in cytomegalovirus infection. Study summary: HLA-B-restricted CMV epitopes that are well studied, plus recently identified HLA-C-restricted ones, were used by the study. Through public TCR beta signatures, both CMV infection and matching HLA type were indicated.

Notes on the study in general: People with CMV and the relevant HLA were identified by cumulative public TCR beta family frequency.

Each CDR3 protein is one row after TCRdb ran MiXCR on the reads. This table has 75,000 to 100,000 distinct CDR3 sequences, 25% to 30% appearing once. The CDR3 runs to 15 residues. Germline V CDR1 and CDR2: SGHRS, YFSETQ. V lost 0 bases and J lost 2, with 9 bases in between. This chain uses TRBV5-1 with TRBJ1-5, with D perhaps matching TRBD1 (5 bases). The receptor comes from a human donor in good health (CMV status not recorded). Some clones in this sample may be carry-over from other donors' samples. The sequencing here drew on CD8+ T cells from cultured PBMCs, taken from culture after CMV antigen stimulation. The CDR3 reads CASSLAGRGNQPQHF. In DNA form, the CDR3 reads TGCGCCAGCAGCTTGGCGGGACGTGGCAATCAGCCCCAGCATTTT.